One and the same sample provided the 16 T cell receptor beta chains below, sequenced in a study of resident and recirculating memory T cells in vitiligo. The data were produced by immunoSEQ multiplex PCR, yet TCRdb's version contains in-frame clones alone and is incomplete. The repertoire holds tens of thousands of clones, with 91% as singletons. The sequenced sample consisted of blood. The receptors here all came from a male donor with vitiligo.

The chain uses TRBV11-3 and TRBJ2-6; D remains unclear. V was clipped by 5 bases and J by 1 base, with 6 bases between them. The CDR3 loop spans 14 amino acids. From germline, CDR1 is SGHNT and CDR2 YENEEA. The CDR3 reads CASSLRSGANVLTF. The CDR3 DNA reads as TGTGCCAGCAGCCTGAGATCTGGGGCCAACGTCCTGACTTTC.

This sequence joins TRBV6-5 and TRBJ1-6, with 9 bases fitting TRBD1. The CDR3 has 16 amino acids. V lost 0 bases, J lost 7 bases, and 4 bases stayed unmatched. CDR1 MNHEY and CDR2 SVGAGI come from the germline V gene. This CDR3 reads CASSYSVGQGNSPLHF. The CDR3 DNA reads TGTGCCAGCAGTTACTCAGTGGGACAGGGCAATTCACCCCTCCACTTT.

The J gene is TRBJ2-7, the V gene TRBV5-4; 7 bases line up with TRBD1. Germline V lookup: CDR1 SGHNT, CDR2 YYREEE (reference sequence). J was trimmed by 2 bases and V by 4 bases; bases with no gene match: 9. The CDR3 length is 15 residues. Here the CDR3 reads CASSIGGPVPYEQYF. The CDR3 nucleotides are TGTGCCAGCAGCATAGGGGGCCCGGTCCCCTACGAGCAGTACTTC.

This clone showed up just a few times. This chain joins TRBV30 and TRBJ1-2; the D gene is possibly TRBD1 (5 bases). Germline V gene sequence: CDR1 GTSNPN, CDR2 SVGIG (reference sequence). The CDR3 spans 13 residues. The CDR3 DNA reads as TGTGCTTGCTACCGAGACAGACCGCGAGGCTACACCTTC. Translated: CACYRDRPRGYTF. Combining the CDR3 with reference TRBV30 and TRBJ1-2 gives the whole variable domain SQTIHQWPATLVQPVGSPLSLECTVEGTSNPNLYWYRQAAGRGLQLLFYSVGIGQISSEVPQNLSASRPQDRQFILSSKKLLLSDSGFYLCACYRDRPRGYTFGSGTRLTVV.

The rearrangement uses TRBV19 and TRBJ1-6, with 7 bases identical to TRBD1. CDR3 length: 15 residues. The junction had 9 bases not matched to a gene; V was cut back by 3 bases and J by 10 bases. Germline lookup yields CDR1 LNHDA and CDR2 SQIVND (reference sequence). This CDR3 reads CASSISAGGVSPLHF. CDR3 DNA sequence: TGTGCCAGTAGTATCTCGGCAGGGGGTGTCTCACCCCTCCACTTT.

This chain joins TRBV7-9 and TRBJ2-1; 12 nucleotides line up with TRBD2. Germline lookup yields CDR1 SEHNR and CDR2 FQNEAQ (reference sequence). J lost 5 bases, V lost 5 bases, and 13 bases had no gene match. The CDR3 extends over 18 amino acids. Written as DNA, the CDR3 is TGTGCCAGCAGCCCATCCATGACGACTAGCGGGGGACACAATGAGCAGTTCTTC. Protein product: CASSPSMTTSGGHNEQFF.

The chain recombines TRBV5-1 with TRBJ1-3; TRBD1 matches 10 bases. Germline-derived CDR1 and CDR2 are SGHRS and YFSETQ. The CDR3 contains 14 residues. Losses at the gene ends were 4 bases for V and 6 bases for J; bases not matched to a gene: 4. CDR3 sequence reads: CASSQGQGSNTIYF. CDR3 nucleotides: TGCGCCAGCAGCCAGGGACAGGGGTCAAACACCATATATTTT.

The CDR3, as DNA: TGTGCCAGCAGCCCAGACTCTGGAAACACCATATATTTT. Translated, it gives CASSPDSGNTIYF. The chain employs TRBV7-9 and TRBJ1-3; no reliable D call. Trimming took 5 bases from V and 0 from J, leaving 5 bases between them. Germline loops: CDR1 SEHNR, CDR2 FQNEAQ (reference sequence). The CDR3 has 13 residues.

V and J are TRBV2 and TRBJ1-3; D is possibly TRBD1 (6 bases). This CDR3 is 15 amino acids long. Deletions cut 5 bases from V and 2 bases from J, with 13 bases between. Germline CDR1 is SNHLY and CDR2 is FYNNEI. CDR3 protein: CASSPDSPTGNTIYF. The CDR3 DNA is TGTGCCAGCAGTCCGGACAGTCCCACTGGAAACACCATATATTTT.

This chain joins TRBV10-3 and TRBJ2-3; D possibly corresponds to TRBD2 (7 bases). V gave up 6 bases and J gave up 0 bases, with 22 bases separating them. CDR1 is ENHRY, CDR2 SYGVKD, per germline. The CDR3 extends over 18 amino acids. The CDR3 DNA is TGTGCCATCAGCAGTCGGGGGGCTCCGACAAATAGCACAGATACGCAGTATTTT. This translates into CAISSRGAPTNSTDTQYF.

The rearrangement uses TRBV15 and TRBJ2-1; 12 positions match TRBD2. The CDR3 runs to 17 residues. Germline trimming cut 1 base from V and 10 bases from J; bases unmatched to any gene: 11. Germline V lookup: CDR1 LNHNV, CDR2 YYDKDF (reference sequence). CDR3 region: CATSRAAKTSGGREQFF. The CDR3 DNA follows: TGTGCCACCAGCAGAGCTGCCAAGACTAGCGGGGGACGAGAGCAGTTCTTC.

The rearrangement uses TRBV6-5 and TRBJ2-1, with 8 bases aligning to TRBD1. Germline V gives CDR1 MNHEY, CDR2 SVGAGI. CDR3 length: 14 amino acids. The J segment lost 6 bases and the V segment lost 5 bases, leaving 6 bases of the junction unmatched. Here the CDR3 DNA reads TGTGCCAGCAGTACCGGACAGGGACCCAATGAGCAGTTCTTC. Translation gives CASSTGQGPNEQFF.

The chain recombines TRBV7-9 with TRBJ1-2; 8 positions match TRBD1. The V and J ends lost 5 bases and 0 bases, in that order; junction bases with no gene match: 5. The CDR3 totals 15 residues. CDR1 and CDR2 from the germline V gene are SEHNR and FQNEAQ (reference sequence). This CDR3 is CASSTGQGSNYGYTF. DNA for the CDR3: TGTGCCAGCAGCACTGGACAGGGCTCTAACTATGGCTACACCTTC.

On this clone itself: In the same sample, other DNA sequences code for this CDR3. The CDR3 loop reads CASSLLGSGEETQYF. Here the CDR3 DNA reads TGCGCCAGCAGCTTGCTCGGTAGCGGGGAGGAGACCCAGTACTTC. This sequence joins TRBV5-1 and TRBJ2-5; 8 nucleotides match TRBD2. V lost 1 base to trimming and J lost 5 bases; unmatched junction nucleotides: 7. Germline CDR1 SGHRS, CDR2 YFSETQ. The CDR3 is 15 residues long.

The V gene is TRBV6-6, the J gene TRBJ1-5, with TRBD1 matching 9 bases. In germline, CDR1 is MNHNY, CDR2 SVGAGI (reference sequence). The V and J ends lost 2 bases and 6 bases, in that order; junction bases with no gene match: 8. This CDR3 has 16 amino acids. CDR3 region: CASSYGRTGATQPQHF. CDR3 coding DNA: TGTGCCAGCAGTTACGGTAGGACAGGGGCAACTCAGCCCCAGCATTTT.

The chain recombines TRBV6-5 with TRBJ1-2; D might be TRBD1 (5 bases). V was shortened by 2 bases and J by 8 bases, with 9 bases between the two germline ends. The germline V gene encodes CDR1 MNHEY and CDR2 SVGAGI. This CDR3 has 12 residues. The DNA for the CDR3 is TGTGCCAGCAGTTACGGACATAAGGGCTACACCTTC. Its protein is CASSYGHKGYTF.